The rows below give T cell receptor beta chains drawn from one sample of a study of Graves' ophthalmopathy and Graves' hyperthyroidism. From the multiplex PCR reads, TCRdb called clonotypes with MiXCR, one entry per CDR3 protein. The sample yields over a million distinct CDR3 sequences, less than 45% seen once. Sequenced input: peripheral blood or thyroid tissue (not recorded which). These TCRs come from an adult man with Graves' hyperthyroidism. CDR3s include the opening cysteine and the closing phenylalanine or tryptophan. Each record gives: clone size, V gene, J gene, D gene, CDR3 DNA, CDR3 protein. The D gene is left open where the match is weak. A row's size may be missing; if present it is once, few, many or a size class.

size: many; V: TRBV7-8; J: TRBJ2-7; D: TRBD2; DNA: TGTGCCACCGAGCTAGCGGGAGGGCTTCACGAGCAGTACTTC; CDR3: CATELAGGLHEQYF
size: once; V: TRBV5-1; J: TRBJ2-5; D: TRBD2; DNA: TGCGCCAGCAGCTTTCAGGGAGGGCCTCAAGAGACCCAGTACTTC; CDR3: CASSFQGGPQETQYF
size: few; V: TRBV27; J: TRBJ1-5; D: -; DNA: TGTGCCAAGCGATCCCAGCATTTT; CDR3: CAKRSQHF
size: -; V: TRBV19; J: TRBJ1-1; D: TRBD1; DNA: TGTGCCAGTAGCCCCTCGACAGGGGCCATGAACACTGAAGCTTTCTTT; CDR3: CASSPSTGAMNTEAFF
size: -; V: TRBV19; J: TRBJ2-7; D: -; DNA: TGTGCCAGTAGTATAGTGGTGGAAGGGCTTCTCGAGCAGTACTTC; CDR3: CASSIVVEGLLEQYF
size: few; V: TRBV7-9; J: TRBJ1-5; D: TRBD1; DNA: TGTGCCAGCACCCGAGGGACAGCTGATCAGCCCCAGCATTTT; CDR3: CASTRGTADQPQHF
size: -; V: TRBV12-3/TRBV12-4; J: TRBJ2-2; D: -; DNA: TGTGCCAGCAGGCCCGGGACCGTCGCTGGCGGGGAGCTGTTTTTT; CDR3: CASRPGTVAGGELFF
size: many; V: TRBV5-1; J: TRBJ2-7; D: TRBD2; DNA: TGCGCCAGCAGCCAAGGGACTAGCGCACCCTACGAGCAGTACTTC; CDR3: CASSQGTSAPYEQYF
size: few; V: TRBV2; J: TRBJ2-5; D: TRBD2; DNA: TGTGCCAGCAGTGAAGAAGCGGGGGGAGAGACCCAGTACTTC; CDR3: CASSEEAGGETQYF
size: -; V: TRBV5-1; J: TRBJ1-2; D: TRBD1; DNA: TGCGCCAGCAGCTTGGCCGCCGAAGGGGGCGGCTACACCTTC; CDR3: CASSLAAEGGGYTF
size: many; V: TRBV5-1; J: TRBJ2-5; D: -; DNA: TGCGCCAGCAGCTTGGGGCAGATAGAGACCCAGTACTTC; CDR3: CASSLGQIETQYF
size: -; V: TRBV2; J: TRBJ1-3; D: -; DNA: TGTGCCAGAGGGACGGCCACTGGAAACACCATATATTTT; CDR3: CARGTATGNTIYF
size: many; V: TRBV13; J: TRBJ2-5; D: TRBD1; DNA: TGTGCCAGCAGCAGCGGACAGGGTGGGGATGAGACCCAGTACTTC; CDR3: CASSSGQGGDETQYF
size: -; V: TRBV2; J: TRBJ1-2; D: -; DNA: TGTGCCAGCAGCCCACTTCGGTCGGGGGACACTAACTATGGCTACACCTTC; CDR3: CASSPLRSGDTNYGYTF
size: few; V: TRBV29-1; J: TRBJ1-4; D: -; DNA: TGCAGCGTTGAAGATCGGGGAACGGGTGAAAAACTGTTTTTT; CDR3: CSVEDRGTGEKLFF
size: -; V: TRBV14; J: TRBJ1-1; D: -; DNA: TGTGCCAGCAGCCAAAAGGGGGGTTACACTGAAGCTTCCTTT; CDR3: CASSQKGGYTEASF
size: -; V: TRBV7-2; J: TRBJ1-2; D: -; DNA: TGTGCCAGCACGCAATCAGGGGTCGGCTACACCTTC; CDR3: CASTQSGVGYTF
size: many; V: TRBV2; J: TRBJ2-7; D: -; DNA: TGTGCCAGCTCTATGTCCTACGAGCAGTACTTC; CDR3: CASSMSYEQYF
size: many; V: TRBV19; J: TRBJ1-2; D: TRBD1; DNA: TGTGCCAGTAGTATCGGGACAGGTAATTCCGGCTACACCTTC; CDR3: CASSIGTGNSGYTF
size: many; V: TRBV20-1; J: TRBJ1-6; D: -; DNA: TGCAGTGCTAGGGGGGGCGGCGACAGCCGATATTCACCCCTCCACTTT; CDR3: CSARGGGDSRYSPLHF